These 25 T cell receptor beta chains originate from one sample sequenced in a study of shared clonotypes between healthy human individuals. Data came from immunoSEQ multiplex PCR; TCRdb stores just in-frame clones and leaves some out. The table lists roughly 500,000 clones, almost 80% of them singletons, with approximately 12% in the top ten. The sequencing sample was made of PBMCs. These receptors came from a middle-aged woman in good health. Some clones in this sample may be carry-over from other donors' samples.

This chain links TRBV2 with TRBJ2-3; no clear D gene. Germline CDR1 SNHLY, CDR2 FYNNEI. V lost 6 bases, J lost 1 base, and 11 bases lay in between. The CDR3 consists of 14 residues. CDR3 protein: CASRGFVGTDTQYF. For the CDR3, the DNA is TGTGCCAGCAGGGGGTTCGTGGGCACAGATACGCAGTATTTT.

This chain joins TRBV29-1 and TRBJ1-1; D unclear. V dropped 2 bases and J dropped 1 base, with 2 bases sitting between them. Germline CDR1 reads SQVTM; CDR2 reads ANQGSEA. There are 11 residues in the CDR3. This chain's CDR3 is CSVEKNTEAFF. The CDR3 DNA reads TGCAGCGTTGAAAAGAACACTGAAGCTTTCTTT.

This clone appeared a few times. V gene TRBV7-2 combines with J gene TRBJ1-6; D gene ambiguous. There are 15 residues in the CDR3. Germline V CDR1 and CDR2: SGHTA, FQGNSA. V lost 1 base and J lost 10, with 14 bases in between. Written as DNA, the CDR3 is TGTGCCAGCAGCTTAGTGCAGACTATTGACTCACCCCTCCACTTT. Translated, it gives CASSLVQTIDSPLHF.

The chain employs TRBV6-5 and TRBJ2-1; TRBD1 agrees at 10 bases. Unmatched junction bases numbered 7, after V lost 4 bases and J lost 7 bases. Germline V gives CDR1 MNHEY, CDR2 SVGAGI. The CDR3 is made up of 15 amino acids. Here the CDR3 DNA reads TGTGCCAGCAGTTCCCCCCGACAGGGGGCGAATGAGCAGTTCTTC. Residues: CASSSPRQGANEQFF.

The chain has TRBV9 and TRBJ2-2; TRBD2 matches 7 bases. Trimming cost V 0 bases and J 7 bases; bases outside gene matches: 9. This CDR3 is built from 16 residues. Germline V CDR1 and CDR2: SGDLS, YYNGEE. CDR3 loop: CASSVGLAEWGGELFF. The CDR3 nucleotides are TGTGCCAGCAGCGTAGGGCTAGCGGAGTGGGGCGGGGAGCTGTTTTTT. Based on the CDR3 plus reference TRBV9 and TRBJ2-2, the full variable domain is DSGVTQTPKHLITATGQRVTLRCSPRSGDLSVYWYQQSLDQGLQFLIQYYNGEERAKGNILERFSAQQFPDLHSELNLSSLELGDSALYFCASSVGLAEWGGELFFGEGSRLTVL.

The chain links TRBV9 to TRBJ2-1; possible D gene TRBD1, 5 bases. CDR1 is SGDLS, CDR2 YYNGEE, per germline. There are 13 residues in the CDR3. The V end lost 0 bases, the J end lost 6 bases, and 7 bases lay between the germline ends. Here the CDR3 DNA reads TGTGCCAGCAGCGTAGGGGGCGGCAATGAGCAGTTCTTC. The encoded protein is CASSVGGGNEQFF. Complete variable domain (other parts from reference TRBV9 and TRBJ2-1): DSGVTQTPKHLITATGQRVTLRCSPRSGDLSVYWYQQSLDQGLQFLIQYYNGEERAKGNILERFSAQQFPDLHSELNLSSLELGDSALYFCASSVGGGNEQFFGPGTRLTVL.

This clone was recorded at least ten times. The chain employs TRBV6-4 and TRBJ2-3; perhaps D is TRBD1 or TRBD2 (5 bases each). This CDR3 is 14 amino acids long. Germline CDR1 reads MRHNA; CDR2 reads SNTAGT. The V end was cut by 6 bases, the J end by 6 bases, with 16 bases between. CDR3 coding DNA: TGTGCCAGCAGCCGGGACGAGGGGTCGGATACGCAGTATTTT. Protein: CASSRDEGSDTQYF.

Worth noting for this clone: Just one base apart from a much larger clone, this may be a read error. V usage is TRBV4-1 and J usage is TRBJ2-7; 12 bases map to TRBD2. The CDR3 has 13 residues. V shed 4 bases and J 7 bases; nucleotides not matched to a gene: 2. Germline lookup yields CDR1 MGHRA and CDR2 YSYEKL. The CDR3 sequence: CASSPGLAGEQYF. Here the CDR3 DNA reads TGCGCCAGCAGCCCAGGACTAGCGGGAGAGCAGTACTTC.

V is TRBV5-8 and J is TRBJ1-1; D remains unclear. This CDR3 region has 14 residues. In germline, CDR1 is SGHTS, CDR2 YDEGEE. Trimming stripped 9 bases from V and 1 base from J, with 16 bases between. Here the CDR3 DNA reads TGTGCCAACTACCGCGGGATAGCGAACACTGAAGCTTTCTTT. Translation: CANYRGIANTEAFF.

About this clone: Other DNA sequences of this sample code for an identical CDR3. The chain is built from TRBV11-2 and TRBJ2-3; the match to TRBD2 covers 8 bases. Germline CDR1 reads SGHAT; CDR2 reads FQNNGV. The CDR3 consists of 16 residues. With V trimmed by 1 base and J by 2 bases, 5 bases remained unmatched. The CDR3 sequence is CASSLAGGPTTDTQYF. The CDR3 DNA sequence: TGTGCCAGCAGCTTAGCGGGAGGGCCCACCACAGATACGCAGTATTTT. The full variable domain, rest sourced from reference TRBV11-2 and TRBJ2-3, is EAGVAQSPRYKIIEKRQSVAFWCNPISGHATLYWYQQILGQGPKLLIQFQNNGVVDDSQLPKDRFSAERLKGVDSTLKIQPAKLEDSAVYLCASSLAGGPTTDTQYFGPGTRLTVL.

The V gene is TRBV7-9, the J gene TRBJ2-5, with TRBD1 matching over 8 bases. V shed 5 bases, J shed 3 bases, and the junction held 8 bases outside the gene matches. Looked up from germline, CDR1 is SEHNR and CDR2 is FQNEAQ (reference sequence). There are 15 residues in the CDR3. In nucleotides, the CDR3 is TGTGCCAGCAGCCACCCGGGACAGGCCGAAGAGACCCAGTACTTC. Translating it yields CASSHPGQAEETQYF.

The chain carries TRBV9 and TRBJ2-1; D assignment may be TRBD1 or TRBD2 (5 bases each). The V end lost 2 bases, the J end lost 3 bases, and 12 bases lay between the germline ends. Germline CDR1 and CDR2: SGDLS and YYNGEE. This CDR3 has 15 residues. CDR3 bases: TGTGCCAGCAGCGTTGGGGTGGGGGACTACAATGAGCAGTTCTTC. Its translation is CASSVGVGDYNEQFF.

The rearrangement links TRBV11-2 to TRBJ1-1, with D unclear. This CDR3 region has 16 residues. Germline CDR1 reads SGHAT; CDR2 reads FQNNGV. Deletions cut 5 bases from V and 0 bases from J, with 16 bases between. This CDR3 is CASSRRFYGLNTEAFF. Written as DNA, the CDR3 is TGTGCCAGCAGCCGGCGATTTTATGGATTGAACACTGAAGCTTTCTTT.

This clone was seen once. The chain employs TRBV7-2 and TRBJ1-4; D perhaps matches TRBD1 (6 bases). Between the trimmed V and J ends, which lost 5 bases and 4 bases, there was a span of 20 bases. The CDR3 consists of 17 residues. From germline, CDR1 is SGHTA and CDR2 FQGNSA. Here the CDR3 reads CASSLQGGGGFNEKLFF. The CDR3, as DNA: TGTGCCAGCAGCCTCCAGGGTGGGGGCGGATTTAATGAAAAACTGTTTTTT. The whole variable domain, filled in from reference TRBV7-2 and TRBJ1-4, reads GAGVSQSPSNKVTEKGKDVELRCDPISGHTALYWYRQSLGQGLEFLIYFQGNSAPDKSGLPSDRFSAERTGGSVSTLTIQRTQQEDSAVYLCASSLQGGGGFNEKLFFGSGTQLSVL.

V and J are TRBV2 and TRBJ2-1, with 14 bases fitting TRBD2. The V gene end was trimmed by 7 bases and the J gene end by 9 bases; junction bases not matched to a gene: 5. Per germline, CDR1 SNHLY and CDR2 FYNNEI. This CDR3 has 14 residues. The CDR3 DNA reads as TGTGCCAGCACCCGACTAGCGGGAGGGGGTGAGCAGTTCTTC. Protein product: CASTRLAGGGEQFF.

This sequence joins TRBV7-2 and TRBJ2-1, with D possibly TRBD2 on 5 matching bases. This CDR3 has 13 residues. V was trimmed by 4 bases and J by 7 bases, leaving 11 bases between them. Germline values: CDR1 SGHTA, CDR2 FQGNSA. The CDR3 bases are TGTGCCAGCAGCTACACTAGTGGGAATGAGCAGTTCTTC. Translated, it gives CASSYTSGNEQFF.

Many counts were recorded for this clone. The CDR3 loop is CASSRQGYEQYF. CDR3 nucleotide sequence: TGTGCCAGCAGTCGCCAGGGCTACGAGCAGTACTTC. The chain uses TRBV7-3 and TRBJ2-7; perhaps TRBD1 as D (5 bases). The CDR3 is 12 residues long. Trimming removed 6 bases from V and 3 bases from J, with 9 bases in between. Germline V gives CDR1 SGHTA, CDR2 FQGTGA.

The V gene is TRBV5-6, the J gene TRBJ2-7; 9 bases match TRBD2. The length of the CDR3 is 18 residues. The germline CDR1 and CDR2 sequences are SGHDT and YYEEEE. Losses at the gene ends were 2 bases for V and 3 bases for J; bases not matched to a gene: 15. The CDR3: CASSLIVKREAEIYEQYF. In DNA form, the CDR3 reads TGTGCCAGCAGCTTAATCGTTAAGCGGGAGGCCGAAATCTACGAGCAGTACTTC.

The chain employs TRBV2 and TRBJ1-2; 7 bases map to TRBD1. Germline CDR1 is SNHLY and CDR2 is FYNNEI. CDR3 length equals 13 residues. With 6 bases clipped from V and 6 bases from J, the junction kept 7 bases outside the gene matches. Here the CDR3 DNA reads TGTGCCAGCAGCGTGACAGGGTTTAATGGCTACACCTTC. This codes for CASSVTGFNGYTF. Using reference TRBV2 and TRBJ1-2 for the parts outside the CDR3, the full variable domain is EPEVTQTPSHQVTQMGQEVILRCVPISNHLYFYWYRQILGQKVEFLVSFYNNEISEKSEIFDDQFSVERPDGSNFTLKIRSTKLEDSAMYFCASSVTGFNGYTFGSGTRLTVV.

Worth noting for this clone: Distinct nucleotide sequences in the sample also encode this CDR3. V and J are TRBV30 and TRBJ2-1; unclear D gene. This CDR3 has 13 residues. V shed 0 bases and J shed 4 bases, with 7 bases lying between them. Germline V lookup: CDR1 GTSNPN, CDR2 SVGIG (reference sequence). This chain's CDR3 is CAWSVRAYNEQFF. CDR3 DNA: TGTGCCTGGAGTGTACGAGCTTACAATGAGCAGTTCTTC.

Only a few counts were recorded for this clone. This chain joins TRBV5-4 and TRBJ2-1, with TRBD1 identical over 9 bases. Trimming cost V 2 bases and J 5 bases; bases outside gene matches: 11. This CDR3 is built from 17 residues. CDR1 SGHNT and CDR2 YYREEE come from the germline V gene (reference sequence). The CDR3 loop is CASSFYRGLSGNNEQFF. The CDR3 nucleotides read TGTGCCAGCAGCTTCTACAGGGGGCTGAGCGGAAACAATGAGCAGTTCTTC.

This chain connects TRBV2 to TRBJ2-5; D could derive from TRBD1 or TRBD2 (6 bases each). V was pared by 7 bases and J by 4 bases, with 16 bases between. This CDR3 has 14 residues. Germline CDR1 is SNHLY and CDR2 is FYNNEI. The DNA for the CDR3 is TGTGCCAGCACCCCTGACCGGGGGCGAGAGACCCAGTACTTC. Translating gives CASTPDRGRETQYF.

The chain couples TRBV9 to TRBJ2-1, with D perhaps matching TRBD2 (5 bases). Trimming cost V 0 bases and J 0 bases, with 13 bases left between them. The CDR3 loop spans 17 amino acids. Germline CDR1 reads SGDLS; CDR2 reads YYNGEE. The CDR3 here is CASSVGSSASSYNEQFF. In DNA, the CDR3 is TGTGCCAGCAGCGTAGGGAGTAGCGCGAGCTCCTACAATGAGCAGTTCTTC. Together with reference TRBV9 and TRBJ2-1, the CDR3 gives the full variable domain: DSGVTQTPKHLITATGQRVTLRCSPRSGDLSVYWYQQSLDQGLQFLIQYYNGEERAKGNILERFSAQQFPDLHSELNLSSLELGDSALYFCASSVGSSASSYNEQFFGPGTRLTVL.

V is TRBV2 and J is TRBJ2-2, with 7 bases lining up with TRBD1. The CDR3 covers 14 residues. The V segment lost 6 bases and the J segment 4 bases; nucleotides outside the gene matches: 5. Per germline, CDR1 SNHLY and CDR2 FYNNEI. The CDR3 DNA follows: TGTGCCAGCAGCGGGGACAGATCCACCGGGGAGCTGTTTTTT. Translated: CASSGDRSTGELFF.

The CDR3 bases are TGTGCCAGCAGCGTATGGGAACGGGAGGGCCAAGAGACCCAGTACTTC. It encodes CASSVWEREGQETQYF. The chain combines TRBV9 with TRBJ2-5, with 8 positions matching TRBD2. This CDR3 is 16 amino acids long. Germline-derived CDR1 and CDR2 are SGDLS and YYNGEE. The V gene end was trimmed by 1 base and the J gene end by 1 base; junction bases not matched to a gene: 6.